One sample yielded the 21 T cell receptor beta chains listed below, sequenced in a study of blood T cell repertoires in COVID-19 (TCRdb year 2020). Library method: the immunoSEQ multiplex PCR assay. TCRdb provides this immuneACCESS table in a form limited to in-frame rearrangements. Some clones are lacking; in checked studies, under half of them reflect an unresolved V gene, and why the rest are absent is not known. This sample lists roughly 61,000 clones; less than 85% were detected once. In total, the top ten clones hold roughly 13% of the sample. Sequencing used peripheral blood. These receptors were taken from a woman aged 70-85 years with acute or convalescent COVID-19.

This clone is a singleton in its sample. The J gene is TRBJ1-5, the V gene TRBV7-8, with TRBD1 matching over 11 bases. V was pared by 3 bases and J by 4 bases, with 2 bases of the junction left unmatched. CDR1 and CDR2 (germline): SGHVS, FQNEAQ. There are 15 residues in the CDR3. CDR3 amino acids: CASSLGQGENQPQHF. The DNA for the CDR3 is TGTGCCAGCAGCTTGGGACAGGGGGAAAATCAGCCCCAGCATTTT.

This clone was picked up a small number of times. CDR3 region: CASSLEGTSNNEQFF. The DNA for the CDR3 is TGCGCCAGCAGCCTAGAAGGGACTAGCAATAATGAGCAGTTCTTC. The gene calls are TRBV4-1 and TRBJ2-1, with 9 bases that match TRBD2. The CDR3 extends over 15 amino acids. CDR1 and CDR2 from the germline V gene are MGHRA and YSYEKL. Germline trimming cut 4 bases from V and 7 bases from J; bases unmatched to any gene: 8.

The rearrangement links TRBV6-5 to TRBJ1-1; D call uncertain. The CDR3 extends over 11 amino acids. Germline values: CDR1 MNHEY, CDR2 SVGAGI. V dropped 10 bases and J dropped 1 base, with 7 bases sitting between them. CDR3 loop: CATLRNTEAFF. The CDR3 bases are TGTGCCACCTTGAGGAACACTGAAGCTTTCTTT.

CDR3 loop: CASRRTNEKLFF. The CDR3 nucleotides read TGCGCCAGCAGGAGGACAAATGAAAAACTGTTTTTT. The chain is built from TRBV4-1 and TRBJ1-4; maybe TRBD1 (5 bases). Per germline, CDR1 MGHRA and CDR2 YSYEKL. This CDR3 region has 12 residues. Trimming left V 6 bases short and J 5 bases short, with 7 bases between.

CDR3 loop: CASSVGTPLGNQPQHF. DNA of the CDR3: TGTGCCAGCAGTGTTGGGACACCCCTGGGCAATCAGCCCCAGCATTTT. The V and J genes are TRBV6-1 and TRBJ1-5, with a weak D call TRBD1 (6 bases). The CDR3 is 16 residues long. Trimming removed 4 bases at V and 2 bases at J, with 15 bases between. The germline V gene has CDR1 MNHNS and CDR2 SASEGT.

A few counts support this clone. The V gene is TRBV6-5, the J gene TRBJ1-2; D uncertain. V lost 5 bases, J lost 4 bases, and 17 bases lay in between. The CDR3 has 15 residues. CDR1 is MNHEY, CDR2 SVGAGI, per germline. The CDR3 is CASSTLATPFYGYTF. DNA of the CDR3: TGTGCCAGCAGTACCCTTGCCACTCCCTTCTATGGCTACACCTTC.

This clone was seen many times. This chain links TRBV5-6 with TRBJ2-7; D is possibly TRBD1 (6 bases). V lost 0 bases, J lost 1 base, and 8 bases lay in between. Germline V lookup: CDR1 SGHDT, CDR2 YYEEEE. The CDR3 loop spans 14 amino acids. Here the CDR3 reads CASSLAQGSYEQYF. DNA of the CDR3: TGTGCCAGCAGCTTGGCACAGGGTTCCTACGAGCAGTACTTC.

The chain is built from TRBV29-1 and TRBJ1-5; D uncertain. Trimming shortened V by 7 bases and J by 7 bases, and 14 bases separated the two germline ends. The CDR3 runs 12 residues. CDR1 and CDR2 from the germline V gene are SQVTM and ANQGSEA. This CDR3 is CSGGERGQPQHF. The CDR3 bases are TGCAGCGGTGGGGAGAGAGGGCAGCCCCAGCATTTT.

CDR3 region: CAISESAGQFF. CDR3 coding DNA: TGTGCCATCAGTGAGTCTGCGGGGCAGTTCTTC. This chain joins TRBV10-3 and TRBJ2-1, with a tentative D call TRBD2 (5 bases). V shed 0 bases and J shed 12 bases, with 6 bases lying between them. CDR1 is ENHRY and CDR2 is SYGVKD in the germline V gene. The CDR3 spans 11 residues.

The rearrangement uses TRBV18 and TRBJ2-7; D is ambiguous. V was pared by 3 bases and J by 9 bases, with 15 bases between. The CDR3 runs to 13 residues. The germline V gene has CDR1 KGHSH and CDR2 LQKENI. The CDR3 protein is CASSPGPTLWQYF. As DNA, the CDR3 is TGTGCCAGCTCACCGGGCCCTACCCTTTGGCAGTACTTC.

This clone is a singleton in its sample. The chain carries TRBV30 and TRBJ1-5; 12 bases are shared with TRBD1. This CDR3 contains 15 residues. Germline CDR1 reads GTSNPN; CDR2 reads SVGIG (reference sequence). V was pared by 5 bases and J by 3 bases, with 5 bases of the junction left unmatched. CDR3 amino acids: CAWAGQGASNQPQHF. CDR3 nucleotide sequence: TGTGCCTGGGCGGGACAGGGGGCTTCCAATCAGCCCCAGCATTTT.

To note about this clone: Because the CDR3's place on the DNA is in doubt, the DNA is left out and the CDR3 is given as listed by TCRdb. The chain's CDR3 is CASSLAVGQGADF. This rearrangement joins TRBV5-4 to TRBJ2-7; TRBD1 is the table's D call, not checked against the DNA. Looked up from germline, CDR1 is SGHNT and CDR2 is YYREEE (reference sequence). Ends included, the CDR3 has 13 residues.

CDR3 residues: CASSEANRGYGNTIYF. CDR3 nucleotides: TGTGCCAGCAGTGAAGCCAACAGGGGATATGGAAACACCATATATTTT. V and J are TRBV2 and TRBJ1-3; 7 bases agree with TRBD1. This CDR3 is 16 amino acids long. The germline V gene encodes CDR1 SNHLY and CDR2 FYNNEI. V dropped 0 bases and J dropped 3; count of bases not matched to a gene: 5.

This sequence joins TRBV6-2 or TRBV6-3 and TRBJ1-2; 7 nucleotides match TRBD1. V shed 4 bases, J shed 3 bases, and the junction held 8 bases outside the gene matches. CDR3 length equals 15 residues. Germline assignment: CDR1 MNHEY and CDR2 SVGEGT. The CDR3 DNA sequence: TGTGCCAGCAGTTGGACGACAGGGACTTACTATGGCTACACCTTC. This encodes CASSWTTGTYYGYTF.

The chain recombines TRBV30 with TRBJ1-4; tentative D call: TRBD1 (5 bases). The germline gives CDR1 GTSNPN, CDR2 SVGIG (reference sequence). The CDR3 contains 15 residues. Trimming cost V 4 bases and J 0 bases, with 12 bases left between them. The CDR3 DNA follows: TGTGCCTGGACTAGACAGTCTGCAACTAATGAAAAACTGTTTTTT. It specifies CAWTRQSATNEKLFF.

V is TRBV29-1 and J is TRBJ2-3, with TRBD2 matching over 11 bases. The CDR3 is 16 residues long. Germline values: CDR1 SQVTM, CDR2 ANQGSEA. V trimming: 6 bases; J trimming: 0 bases; junction bases outside the gene matches: 8. CDR3 sequence: CSVGYRLAGSTDTQYF. The CDR3 DNA reads TGCAGCGTAGGATACCGACTAGCGGGGAGCACAGATACGCAGTATTTT.

This chain uses TRBV5-1 with TRBJ1-2; 9 bases map to TRBD1. This CDR3 is built from 13 residues. Looked up from germline, CDR1 is SGHRS and CDR2 is YFSETQ. With V trimmed by 4 bases and J by 5 bases, 3 bases remained unmatched. CDR3 bases: TGCGCCAGCAGCCAGGGGACAGGGTATGGCTACACCTTC. Protein sequence: CASSQGTGYGYTF.

The rearrangement joins TRBV2 to TRBJ2-3, with 8 bases that match TRBD1. V shed 7 bases and J 8 bases; nucleotides not matched to a gene: 11. CDR3 length: 14 residues. CDR1 and CDR2 (germline): SNHLY, FYNNEI. The CDR3 coding sequence is TGTGCCAGCACCCTGGACAGGGTTCTAATTACGCAGTATTTT. It yields the protein CASTLDRVLITQYF. The full variable domain, completed using reference TRBV2 and TRBJ2-3, is EPEVTQTPSHQVTQMGQEVILRCVPISNHLYFYWYRQILGQKVEFLVSFYNNEISEKSEIFDDQFSVERPDGSNFTLKIRSTKLEDSAMYFCASTLDRVLITQYFGPGTRLTVL.

V gene TRBV6-5 combines with J gene TRBJ2-2, with a possible D match to TRBD2 (6 bases). Trimming pared 8 bases from V and 3 bases from J, leaving 16 bases between. Germline V lookup: CDR1 MNHEY, CDR2 SVGAGI. CDR3 length: 15 residues. The DNA for the CDR3 is TGTGCCAGCTCTACGGGACGCGGGGACACCGGGGAGCTGTTTTTT. Amino acids: CASSTGRGDTGELFF.

This clone was observed at least ten times. This chain uses TRBV6-5 with TRBJ2-2; 9 positions agree with TRBD1. CDR3 length equals 15 residues. The V gene end was trimmed by 2 bases and the J gene end by 3 bases; junction bases not matched to a gene: 1. Germline assignment: CDR1 MNHEY and CDR2 SVGAGI. The CDR3 coding sequence is TGTGCCAGCAGTTACGGGGACAGGGACACCGGGGAGCTGTTTTTT. Its translation: CASSYGDRDTGELFF.

This chain links TRBV29-1 with TRBJ1-1; 10 bases match TRBD1. J gave up 1 base and V 2 bases, and 4 bases lay outside the gene matches. The CDR3 sequence is 15 residues long. Germline V gene lookup returns CDR1 SQVTM and CDR2 ANQGSEA. The DNA of the CDR3 is TGCAGCGTTGAAAGGACAGGGGGGCGGAACACTGAAGCTTTCTTT. This codes for CSVERTGGRNTEAFF.